This TCR beta chain was found in a study of response to subunit inactivated influenza vaccine. Only a few counts were recorded for this clonotype. Its antigen is as yet unknown. Whole-study findings and limits: Authors suggested seasonal influenza vaccinations each recruit few new T cells.

TCRdb fed the RT-PCR reads into MiXCR, producing one record per CDR3 protein. The sample gives just under 250,000 distinct CDR3 sequences, about 12% of which show up once; about 7.8% is in the top ten. Per germline, CDR1 LGHNA and CDR2 YNFKEQ. Trimming stripped 0 bases from V and 0 bases from J, with 15 bases between. CDR3 length equals 17 residues. The sequence was collected from a man aged 50 to 59 who received an inactivated influenza vaccine. The chain is built from TRBV4-2 and TRBJ2-7; D may be TRBD2 (6 bases). The material was non-naive T cells sorted from PBMCs, obtained 14 days before vaccination. CDR3 residues: CASSQELTSLSSYEQYF. The CDR3 DNA follows: TGTGCCAGCAGCCAAGAGTTGACTAGTCTGAGCTCCTACGAGCAGTACTTC.